This record covers a single T cell receptor beta chain. MiXCR, run by TCRdb on the 5' RACE reads, gives a single entry per CDR3 protein. Here the sample spans 85,000 to 90,000 distinct CDR3 sequences, about 15% being singletons. Germline CDR1 SGHDT, CDR2 YYEEEE. The CDR3 contains 15 residues. V lost 4 bases to trimming and J lost 2 bases; unmatched junction nucleotides: 4. This sample is drawn from a study of early T cells in non-severe SARS-CoV-2 infection. J is TRBJ2-5 and V is TRBV5-6, with 11 bases identical to TRBD2. Material for sequencing was whole blood. The receptor was derived from an adult who was a healthcare worker with PCR-confirmed SARS-CoV-2 infection or an uninfected control (not recorded which). The CDR3 reads CASSPRLAGQETQYF. CDR3 bases: TGTGCCAGCAGCCCTCGACTAGCGGGGCAAGAGACCCAGTACTTC.